Presented here are 11 T cell receptor beta chains from one specimen sequenced in a study of T cells in Graves' hyperthyroidism and ophthalmopathy. RNA transcripts gave rise to amplified TCR beta CDR3 regions. First-round RT-PCR with HTBI primers amplified the TCR CDR3 region. TCRdb processed the multiplex PCR reads anew with MiXCR; each CDR3 protein has one entry. Of about 300,000 distinct CDR3 sequences listed, roughly a fifth are singletons. The material sequenced was blood. These receptors came from a man aged 50 or older with Graves' ophthalmopathy.

This clonotype has just a few counts. This sequence joins TRBV20-1 and TRBJ2-5, with 10 bases aligning to TRBD2. This CDR3 has 16 amino acids. With 3 bases clipped from V and 5 bases from J, the junction kept 12 bases outside the gene matches. Germline CDR1 and CDR2: DFQATT and SNEGSKA (reference sequence). The CDR3 nucleotides are TGCAGTGCTAGGTTCTGGTCTAGCGGGAGCGTGGAGACCCAGTACTTC. Amino acids: CSARFWSSGSVETQYF.

This clonotype appeared many times. The genes are TRBV20-1 and TRBJ2-4; no clear D gene. CDR1 DFQATT and CDR2 SNEGSKA come from the germline V gene (reference sequence). This CDR3 is 13 amino acids long. V was pared by 5 bases and J by 5 bases, with 13 bases between. The CDR3 is CSASGLVENIQYF. The CDR3 coding sequence is TGCAGTGCTTCCGGCTTGGTGGAAAACATTCAGTACTTC.

This chain uses TRBV6-1 with TRBJ2-7, with 10 bases lining up with TRBD1. The CDR3 is 12 residues long. The junction had 3 bases not matched to a gene; V was cut back by 8 bases and J by 5 bases. CDR1 and CDR2 from the germline V gene are MNHNS and SASEGT. DNA for the CDR3: TGTGCCAGCGGGGACAGGGGAAACGAGCAGTACTTC. This encodes CASGDRGNEQYF.

Many counts were recorded for this clonotype. The chain recombines TRBV20-1 with TRBJ1-5, with a tentative D call TRBD1 (5 bases). CDR1 is DFQATT, CDR2 SNEGSKA, per germline (reference sequence). The V and J ends lost 3 bases and 2 bases respectively, with 17 bases between them. The CDR3 is 16 residues long. The CDR3 reads CSARDKNNWGNQPQHF. The CDR3 DNA is TGCAGTGCTAGGGACAAGAATAATTGGGGCAATCAGCCCCAGCATTTT.

This clonotype was detected many times. The chain couples TRBV12-3 or TRBV12-4 to TRBJ1-3; D may be TRBD1 (5 bases). This CDR3 has 16 amino acids. V was trimmed by 3 bases and J by 2 bases, leaving 14 bases between them. In DNA form, the CDR3 reads TGTGCCAGCAGTTTGGGGGGGAGGATTGCTGGAAACACCATATATTTT. This codes for CASSLGGRIAGNTIYF.

DNA for the CDR3: TGTGCCAGCAAAAGGGAAGATACGCAGTATTTT. Translation gives CASKREDTQYF. The V call is TRBV27, the J call TRBJ2-3; no firm D call. The CDR3 spans 11 residues. Germline loops: CDR1 MNHEY, CDR2 SMNVEV (reference sequence). V gave up 7 bases and J gave up 5 bases, with 7 bases separating them.

This clonotype showed up just a few times. V and J are TRBV30 and TRBJ1-6, with a tentative D call TRBD1 (6 bases). Germline assignment: CDR1 GTSNPN and CDR2 SVGIG (reference sequence). This CDR3 has 15 residues. The V and J ends lost 4 bases and 5 bases respectively, with 15 bases between them. The CDR3, as DNA: TGTGCCTGGATAACGGCAGGACAGAATAATTCACCCCTCCACTTT. Encoded protein: CAWITAGQNNSPLHF.

The chain couples TRBV30 to TRBJ2-5; D remains ambiguous. Trimming cost V 1 base and J 4 bases, with 7 bases left between them. The germline V gene has CDR1 GTSNPN and CDR2 SVGIG (reference sequence). The CDR3 is 12 amino acids. The CDR3 nucleotides read TGTGCCTGGAGTGGGATCCCAGAGACCCAGTACTTC. Translating gives CAWSGIPETQYF.

V usage is TRBV9 and J usage is TRBJ1-1; D is perhaps TRBD1 (6 bases). This CDR3 has 14 residues. Trimming cost V 0 bases and J 4 bases, with 10 bases left between them. Per the germline V gene, CDR1 is SGDLS and CDR2 is YYNGEE. In nucleotides, the CDR3 is TGTGCCAGCAGCGTAGGAGGGGGGGGCACTGAAGCTTTCTTT. Its translation is CASSVGGGGTEAFF.

This chain uses TRBV29-1 with TRBJ2-1; 15 nucleotides align to TRBD2. Germline V gene data show CDR1 as SQVTM and CDR2 as ANQGSEA. The V segment lost 4 bases and the J segment 9 bases; nucleotides outside the gene matches: 10. This CDR3 contains 16 residues. The CDR3 region is CSVAGTSGRWQGEQFF. The CDR3 coding sequence is TGCAGCGTTGCCGGGACTAGCGGGAGGTGGCAGGGTGAGCAGTTCTTC.

This clonotype was counted a few times. This chain uses TRBV27 with TRBJ1-2; maybe TRBD1 (5 bases). Germline V gives CDR1 MNHEY, CDR2 SMNVEV (reference sequence). Trimming left V 2 bases short and J 3 bases short, with 19 bases between. CDR3 size: 17 residues. The CDR3 nucleotides are TGTGCCAGCAGTTTAAGGCCCCCAGGGTTAGGGGACTATGGCTACACCTTC. As protein: CASSLRPPGLGDYGYTF.